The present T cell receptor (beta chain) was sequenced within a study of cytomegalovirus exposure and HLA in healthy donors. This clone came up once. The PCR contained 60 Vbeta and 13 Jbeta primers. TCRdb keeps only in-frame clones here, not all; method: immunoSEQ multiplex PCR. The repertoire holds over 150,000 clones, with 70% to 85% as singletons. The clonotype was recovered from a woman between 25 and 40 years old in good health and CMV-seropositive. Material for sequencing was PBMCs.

Here the CDR3 DNA reads TGTGCCAGCAGCTGGGGCCTTCCATTGCAGTTCTTC. It encodes CASSWGLPLQFF. The V call is TRBV7-2, the J call TRBJ2-1; D is perhaps TRBD1 (5 bases). CDR1 SGHTA and CDR2 FQGNSA come from the germline V gene. The ends were cut back, 4 bases at V and 12 bases at J, with 13 bases in the middle. This CDR3 spans 12 amino acids. Using reference TRBV7-2 and TRBJ2-1 for the parts outside the CDR3, the full variable domain is GAGVSQSPSNKVTEKGKDVELRCDPISGHTALYWYRQSLGQGLEFLIYFQGNSAPDKSGLPSDRFSAERTGGSVSTLTIQRTQQEDSAVYLCASSWGLPLQFFGPGTRLTVL.